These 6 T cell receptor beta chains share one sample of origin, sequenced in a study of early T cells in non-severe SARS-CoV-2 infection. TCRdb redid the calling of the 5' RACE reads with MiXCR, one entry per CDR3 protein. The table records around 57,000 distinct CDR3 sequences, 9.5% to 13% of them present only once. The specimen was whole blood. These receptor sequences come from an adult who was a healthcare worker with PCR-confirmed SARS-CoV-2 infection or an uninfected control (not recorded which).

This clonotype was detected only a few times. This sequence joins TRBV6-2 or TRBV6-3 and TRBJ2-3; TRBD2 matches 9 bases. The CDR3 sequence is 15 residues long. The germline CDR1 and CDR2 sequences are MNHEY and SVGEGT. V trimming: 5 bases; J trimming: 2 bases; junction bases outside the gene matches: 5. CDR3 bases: TGTGCCAGCAGTCGCGGGGGGGGCTACACAGATACGCAGTATTTT. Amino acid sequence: CASSRGGGYTDTQYF.

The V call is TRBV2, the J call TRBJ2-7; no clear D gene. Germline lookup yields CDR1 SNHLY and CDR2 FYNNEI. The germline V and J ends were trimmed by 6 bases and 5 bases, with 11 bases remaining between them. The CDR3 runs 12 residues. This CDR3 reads CASSWTEDEQYF. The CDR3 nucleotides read TGTGCCAGCAGCTGGACCGAGGACGAGCAGTACTTC.

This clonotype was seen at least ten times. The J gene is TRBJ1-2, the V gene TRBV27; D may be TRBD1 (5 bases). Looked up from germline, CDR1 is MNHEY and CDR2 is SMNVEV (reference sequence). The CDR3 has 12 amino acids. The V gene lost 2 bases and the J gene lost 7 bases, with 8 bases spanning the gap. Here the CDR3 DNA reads TGTGCCAGCAGTTTAAACGGGGGTGGCTACACCTTC. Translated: CASSLNGGGYTF.

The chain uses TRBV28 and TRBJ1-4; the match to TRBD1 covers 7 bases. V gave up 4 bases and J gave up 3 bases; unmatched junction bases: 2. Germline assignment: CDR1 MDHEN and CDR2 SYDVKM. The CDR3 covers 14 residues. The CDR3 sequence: CASSSTGPNEKLFF. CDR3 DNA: TGTGCCAGCAGTTCGACAGGGCCTAATGAAAAACTGTTTTTT. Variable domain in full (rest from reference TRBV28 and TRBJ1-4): DVKVTQSSRYLVKRTGEKVFLECVQDMDHENMFWYRQDPGLGLRLIYFSYDVKMKEKGDIPEGYSVSREKKERFSLILESASTNQTSMYLCASSSTGPNEKLFFGSGTQLSVL.

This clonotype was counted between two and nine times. In nucleotides, the CDR3 is TGTGCCAGCTCACCCAATAGGGAATACGAGCAGTACTTC. Translated, it gives CASSPNREYEQYF. This chain uses TRBV18 with TRBJ2-7; D is unclear. Germline V gives CDR1 KGHSH, CDR2 LQKENI. V was trimmed by 3 bases and J by 4 bases, leaving 10 bases between them. The CDR3 length is 13 residues.

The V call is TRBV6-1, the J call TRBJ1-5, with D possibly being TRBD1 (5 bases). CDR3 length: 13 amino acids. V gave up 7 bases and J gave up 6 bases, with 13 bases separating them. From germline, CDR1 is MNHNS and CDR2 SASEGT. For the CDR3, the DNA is TGTGCCAGCATGCAGGGTTCTCTTCAGCCCCAGCATTTT. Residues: CASMQGSLQPQHF.